The entry below describes one TCR beta chain. This clonotype was picked up a small number of times. No antigen is known for it. The record has no base qualities; no much larger clone is one base away. The germline V gene (reference sequence) specifies SGHKS as CDR1 and YYEKEE as CDR2. Relative to germline, V is 0 bases shorter and J is 0 bases shorter, with 12 bases between their ends. The CDR3 sequence holds 16 residues, the cysteine and phenylalanine included. Here the CDR3 DNA is all that survives: 48 bases in frame from base 1. Receptors were amplified or captured by 5' RACE. This sample was sequenced with an Illumina HiSeq 2000. Template switching introduced a universal primer binding site; the final cDNA contained a unique molecular identifier, enabling accurate counting of TCR cDNA molecules. First-strand cDNA for TCR alpha and beta chains was synthesized from specific primers in the conserved constant-segment region. To control for contamination, each cDNA library was double barcoded with a SMART-Mk sample barcode plus Illumina barcodes. TruSeq adapter sequences and Illumina sample barcodes were added in two successive PCR steps. Sequencing of the TCR alpha and beta cDNA libraries was done on the Illumina HiSeq platform using custom primers. Turning to the authors' computational methods: Raw reads were processed with MiGEC to extract unique molecular identifiers, and MiXCR was used to determine CDR3 positions. Recombination models were inferred per individual with the repgenHMM and IGoR tools using an EM algorithm. The tcR package in R was used for shared clonotype analysis, with sharing normalized by the product of cloneset sizes. To study raw recombination free of thymic and clonal selection effects, out-of-frame nonproductive sequences were analyzed. TCRdb reran the public reads through fastp at Q25 and MiXCR, keeping productive beta chains. Each CDR3 protein gets just one entry, which takes the most common genes and DNA from the rows behind it. The V and J calls, along with clone size, are taken from TCRdb and not from the paper's own processing. In this sample the table shows 640,000 or so distinct CDR3 sequences, 6% to 6.5% of which occur a single time. Of the sample, roughly 1.6% is held by the ten largest clones.

This sample is part of a study of identical twins (dated by TCRdb to 2016 to 2017). Regarding the research as a whole: To test whether fetal clonotypes persist, the study used deep sequencing on TCR alpha and beta repertoires from monozygotic twins, unrelated adults of various ages, and cord blood. Replicate twin experiments were performed at different times using different library preparation protocols to rule out contamination. The full study reports these points: Fewer insertions were carried by abundant cord blood beta clonotypes; a weaker similar trend was observed in young adult naive repertoires, while no such trend was observed in memory repertoires. Because the same donors could not be followed over many years, the conclusions relied on cross-sectional statistical analysis. Invariant T cells such as MAIT and iNKT could partly confound zero-insertion analyses, although diverse VJ usage argued against such confounding for most clonotypes. The excess sharing between twins in beta out-of-frame sequences was weaker because fewer shared sequences reduced the signal-to-noise ratio. Compared with coincidental sharing between unrelated individuals, an excess of low generation-probability sequences was observed among out-of-frame TCR alpha sequences shared between twins. Out-of-frame TCR alpha sharing in monozygotic twins was systematically underestimated by recombination models, whereas sharing between unrelated individuals was in agreement with the recombination models.

Every donor was a healthy Caucasian. Three unrelated non-twin adults were additionally sequenced: a male aged 18 to 29, a male aged 50 to 60 and a female aged 50 to 60. Miltenyi CD45RO+ enrichment and human naive T-cell isolation kits were used to isolate memory (CD45RO+) and naive T cells from PBMC. Recombination joined TRBV5-5 with TRBJ1-1; too little of a D gene remains to name it. Sample: naive T cells sorted from blood. The cell subset or site tag for this specimen amounts to: cells isolated with a human naive T-cell isolation kit. This clonotype was obtained from a man aged 18 to 29 in good health. The nucleotides read TGTGCCAGCAGCTTGGATTTTTCAATTATGAACACTGAAGCTTTCTTT. This is translated as CASSLDFSIMNTEAFF.